The source of this TCR beta chain is a study of human T cells and chemical hapten exposure. Study background: Across samples, TCR yields varied, mostly owing to small differences in pooled library volumes. The study's findings and limits: No change in TCRs above 1 in 1000 frequency was produced by DPC sensitization.

Comment on this clonotype: The target antigen is unknown.

Time point in this sample: healthy volunteer bleed at 6 weeks. The total RNA was obtained from whole blood that was not fractionated. The library labeled individual cDNA molecules by adding unique molecular identifiers to them. In the study's own analysis: Samples contained a median of 95,638 TCRs, with a range of roughly 20,000 to 690,600. TCRdb independently ran MiXCR on the RACE reads; one entry per CDR3 protein. TCRdb, rather than the study authors, made the V and J calls. Altogether about 47,000 distinct CDR3 sequences are present, about 3.7% being singletons, with the ten largest covering approximately 5%. V shed 3 bases, J shed 9 bases, and the junction held 7 bases outside the gene matches. The length of the CDR3 is 14 residues. In germline, CDR1 is LGHNA, CDR2 YNFKEQ.

V usage is TRBV4-2 and J usage is TRBJ2-1; 8 bases are a match to TRBD2. This clonotype was sampled from a human donor in good health. Some clones in this sample may be carry-over from other donors' samples. The specimen sequenced was whole blood. CDR3 sequence: CASSQEGLAGEQFF. CDR3 bases: TGTGCCAGCAGCCAGGAAGGACTAGCTGGTGAGCAGTTCTTC.